Each of the 15 T cell receptor beta chains below was sequenced from the same sample in a study of post-analysis software for immune sequencing data. Points from the study as a whole: In patients, TRBV5-6, TRBV5-1 and TRBV20-1 belonged to five TRBV segments found more frequently than in controls.

For these receptors, no antigen is known. Libraries were made from TCR beta cDNA, and they carried unique molecular identifiers. Via MiXCR, TCRdb re-called the PCR reads, giving one row per CDR3 protein. The data show under 650,000 distinct CDR3 sequences, with 44% seen just once and around 1.7% held by the top ten. Source material: blood. Source of these receptors: a girl aged 10 to 17 with multiple sclerosis.

Only a few counts were recorded for this clonotype. The chain links TRBV10-3 to TRBJ2-1; 7 bases are a match to TRBD1. The V and J ends lost 8 bases and 4 bases, in that order; junction bases with no gene match: 11. This CDR3 contains 15 residues. Germline CDR1 ENHRY, CDR2 SYGVKD. CDR3 in DNA: TGTGCCATCTCAGCCGGGGACAGTCGATACAATGAGCAGTTCTTC. It is translated as CAISAGDSRYNEQFF.

The V and J genes are TRBV5-6 and TRBJ1-1; maybe TRBD1 (5 bases). This CDR3 has 15 residues. Germline values: CDR1 SGHDT, CDR2 YYEEEE. The V gene lost 3 bases and the J gene lost 5 bases, with 17 bases spanning the gap. The chain's CDR3 is CASSYAVVRGTEAFF. The CDR3, as DNA: TGTGCCAGCAGCTATGCGGTGGTCCGGGGGACTGAAGCTTTCTTT.

The J gene is TRBJ2-1, the V gene TRBV20-1, with unresolved D. This CDR3 is built from 13 residues. CDR1 and CDR2 (germline): DFQATT, SNEGSKA (reference sequence). V was cut by 8 bases and J by 3 bases, with 14 bases left in between. The CDR3 nucleotides are TGCAGTCTCGACGGAGACTTCTACAATGAGCAGTTCTTC. Its protein product is CSLDGDFYNEQFF.

The chain carries TRBV12-3 or TRBV12-4 and TRBJ1-2; D not resolved. The length of the CDR3 is 11 residues. The V gene lost 4 bases and the J gene lost 5 bases, with 5 bases spanning the gap. CDR3 sequence: CASSSRYGYTF. The DNA of the CDR3 is TGTGCCAGCAGTTCCCGTTATGGCTACACCTTC.

J is TRBJ2-5 and V is TRBV29-1; D perhaps matches TRBD1 (5 bases). Germline V gene sequence: CDR1 SQVTM, CDR2 ANQGSEA. With 8 bases removed from V and 2 bases from J, the gap between germline ends came to 9 bases. The CDR3 sequence is 11 residues long. The CDR3 coding sequence is TGCAGCTCTCGACAGCAAGAGACCCAGTACTTC. It encodes CSSRQQETQYF. Full variable domain (rest looked up from reference TRBV29-1 and TRBJ2-5): SAVISQKPSRDICQRGTSLTIQCQVDSQVTMMFWYRQQPGQSLTLIATANQGSEATYESGFVIDKFPISRPNLTFSTLTVSNMSPEDSSIYLCSSRQQETQYFGPGTRLLVL.

In the case of this clonotype: One end of the junction does not line up with germline, which may come from a read error. The V and J genes are TRBV5-1 and TRBJ2-7; 8 bases agree with TRBD1. Per the germline V gene, CDR1 is SGHRS and CDR2 is YFSETQ. The length of the CDR3 is 15 residues. The CDR3 region is CASSLDPGQAYVQYF. The CDR3 bases are TGCGCCAGCAGCTTGGATCCGGGACAGGCCTACGTGCAGTACTTC.

The J gene is TRBJ1-1, the V gene TRBV7-3; 11 nucleotides line up with TRBD1. This CDR3 contains 14 residues. The V gene's germline CDR1 is SGHTA and CDR2 FQGTGA. Unmatched junction bases numbered 5, after V lost 5 bases and J lost 6 bases. The DNA for the CDR3 is TGTGCCAGCAGCATAGGACAGGGGGCGGCTGAAGCTTTCTTT. Protein: CASSIGQGAAEAFF.

V usage is TRBV5-1 and J usage is TRBJ2-3; D not resolved. Trimming left V 4 bases short and J 1 base short, with 10 bases between. The V gene's germline CDR1 is SGHRS and CDR2 YFSETQ. This CDR3 contains 14 residues. The CDR3 loop reads CASSPLLGTDTQYF. CDR3 sequence (DNA): TGCGCCAGCAGCCCTCTTTTGGGCACAGATACGCAGTATTTT.

In its sample, this clonotype was seen a few times. This chain links TRBV10-3 with TRBJ2-5; 9 bases are shared with TRBD2. J gave up 4 bases and V 2 bases, and 5 bases lay outside the gene matches. Germline loops: CDR1 ENHRY, CDR2 SYGVKD. CDR3 length: 15 residues. The CDR3 spells CAISEPAGGVETQYF. The CDR3 region has the DNA TGTGCCATCAGTGAGCCAGCGGGAGGCGTAGAGACCCAGTACTTC.

Only a few counts were recorded for this clonotype. The chain joins TRBV7-3 to TRBJ2-1; D may be TRBD1 (6 bases). Germline V CDR1 and CDR2: SGHTA, FQGTGA. The CDR3 totals 12 residues. V lost 2 bases and J 9 bases, leaving 8 bases between the germline ends. CDR3 nucleotide sequence: TGTGCCAGCAGCTTATCGACAGGTGAGCAGTTCTTC. Translated: CASSLSTGEQFF.

This clonotype was found once. This may be a read error: a much more frequent sequence differs by one nucleotide. The CDR3: CSVVSLGSHGYTF. For the CDR3, the DNA is TGCAGCGTTGTCTCCCTGGGGAGCCATGGCTACACCTTC. This sequence joins TRBV29-1 and TRBJ1-2, with no clear D. The V end was cut by 4 bases, the J end by 6 bases, with 15 bases between. The CDR3 runs 13 residues. CDR1 is SQVTM and CDR2 is ANQGSEA in the germline V gene.

This clonotype was detected only once. V and J are TRBV4-1 and TRBJ2-3; D unclear. Trimming removed 5 bases from V and 1 base from J, with 10 bases in between. Germline loops: CDR1 MGHRA, CDR2 YSYEKL. The CDR3 runs to 14 residues. DNA of the CDR3: TGCGCCAGCAGCGCCTGGGCAGGCACAGATACGCAGTATTTT. This translates into CASSAWAGTDTQYF.

The chain is built from TRBV3-1 and TRBJ2-7; 12 nucleotides agree with TRBD2. Germline V gives CDR1 LGHDT, CDR2 YNNKEL (reference sequence). Trimming took 4 bases from V and 3 from J; bases not matched to a gene: 7. This CDR3 has 16 amino acids. In DNA, the CDR3 is TGTGCCAGCAGCCTTAGACTAGCGGGAGCCCTCTACGAGCAGTACTTC. It is translated as CASSLRLAGALYEQYF.

V usage is TRBV29-1 and J usage is TRBJ2-3; 7 nucleotides agree with TRBD2. This CDR3 contains 12 residues. Germline values: CDR1 SQVTM, CDR2 ANQGSEA. Trimming removed 3 bases from V and 6 bases from J; junction bases left unmatched: 3. The CDR3 is CSVDSGRDTQYF. Written as DNA, the CDR3 is TGCAGCGTTGATTCCGGGAGGGATACGCAGTATTTT.

This clonotype was observed a handful of times. This rearrangement joins TRBV6-1 to TRBJ2-1; 10 bases fit TRBD2. This CDR3 has 15 residues. Germline CDR1 MNHNS, CDR2 SASEGT. V shed 4 bases, J shed 7 bases, and the junction held 7 bases outside the gene matches. The CDR3 reads CASSVSSGGGNEQFF. The CDR3 coding sequence is TGTGCCAGCAGTGTTTCTAGCGGGGGCGGGAATGAGCAGTTCTTC.